This is a list of T cell receptor beta chains from one sample in a study of early T cells in non-severe SARS-CoV-2 infection. TCRdb analysed the 5' RACE reads with MiXCR anew, one entry per CDR3 protein. The table shows tens of thousands of distinct CDR3 sequences, with over 13% occurring only once. The sample comprised whole blood. The receptor set was obtained from an adult who was a healthcare worker with PCR-confirmed SARS-CoV-2 infection or an uninfected control (not recorded which). CDR3s include the opening cysteine and the closing phenylalanine or tryptophan. D genes are given only for firm matches. The size of a clone is reported for some rows only, either as once, few or many, or as a class for expanded clones.

>TRBJ2-2|TRBV7-3|TRBD2|-
CASSLSLSGGTGELFF
TGTGCCAGCAGCTTGTCTCTGAGCGGGGGCACCGGGGAGCTGTTTTTT
>TRBJ2-5|TRBV20-1|-|-
CSANKTRTNFRRETQYF
TGCAGTGCAAACAAGACCCGGACTAATTTCAGGAGAGAGACCCAGTACTTC
>TRBJ1-1|TRBV15|-|few
CATSRELNTEAFF
TGTGCCACCAGCAGAGAACTGAACACTGAAGCTTTCTTT
>TRBJ1-1|TRBV11-1|TRBD1|few
CASRPTGQNTEAFF
TGTGCCAGCAGGCCGACAGGGCAGAACACTGAAGCTTTCTTT
>TRBJ2-1|TRBV7-2|TRBD2|many
CASSLYLAGGNEQFF
TGTGCCAGCAGCTTATACCTAGCGGGAGGAAATGAGCAGTTCTTC
>TRBJ2-5|TRBV2|TRBD2|many
CASSEARTSGRWRQETQYF
TGTGCCAGCAGTGAAGCCAGGACTAGCGGGAGGTGGAGGCAAGAGACCCAGTACTTC
>TRBJ2-3|TRBV6-5|TRBD2|many
CASSYGEGDTDTQYF
TGTGCCAGCAGTTACGGGGAGGGAGATACAGATACGCAGTATTTT
>TRBJ2-3|TRBV7-9|-|-
CASSIPTGGHTDTQYF
TGTGCCAGCAGCATCCCTACCGGAGGGCACACAGATACGCAGTATTTT
>TRBJ1-5|TRBV27|-|-
CASSNLQGSNQPQHF
TGTGCCAGCAGTAACCTACAGGGATCCAATCAGCCCCAGCATTTT
>TRBJ2-5|TRBV2|-|-
CASSQTVQETQYF
TGTGCCAGCAGTCAGACAGTTCAAGAGACCCAGTACTTC
>TRBJ2-7|TRBV4-1|-|many
CASSQVAGVDYEQYF
TGCGCCAGCAGCCAAGTCGCAGGGGTAGATTACGAGCAGTACTTC
>TRBJ2-6|TRBV6-6|-|-
CASSSLGTGANVLTF
TGTGCCAGCAGTTCTCTTGGGACTGGGGCCAACGTCCTGACTTTC
>TRBJ2-1|TRBV12-5|TRBD2|few
CASGPHLIAGSNEQFF
TGTGCTAGTGGTCCCCACTTGATAGCGGGGAGCAATGAGCAGTTCTTC
>TRBJ1-2|TRBV12-3/TRBV12-4|-|-
CASSPQGSGYGYTF
TGTGCCAGCAGTCCCCAGGGGTCGGGCTATGGCTACACCTTC
>TRBJ1-3|TRBV6-5|-|few
CASSRAGSGNTIYF
TGTGCCAGCAGCCGCGCCGGGTCTGGAAACACCATATATTTT
>TRBJ2-1|TRBV11-3|-|-
CASSIGTHNEQFF
TGTGCCAGCAGCATTGGGACCCACAATGAGCAGTTCTTC
>TRBJ2-7|TRBV5-6|-|-
CASSSMAGTTPYEQYF
TGTGCCAGCAGCTCCATGGCCGGGACAACACCTTACGAGCAGTACTTC
>TRBJ2-2|TRBV11-2|-|many
CASSLEFWIDRKNTGELFF
TGTGCCAGCAGCTTAGAATTTTGGATCGATCGAAAAAACACCGGGGAGCTGTTTTTT
>TRBJ2-1|TRBV2|TRBD1|-
CASSDRGTYDEQFF
TGTGCCAGCAGTGACAGGGGGACATACGATGAGCAGTTCTTC
>TRBJ2-4|TRBV7-2|TRBD1|few
CASSSPTGGTQNIQYF
TGTGCCAGCAGCTCTCCGACAGGGGGAACCCAAAACATTCAGTACTTC
>TRBJ2-3|TRBV12-3/TRBV12-4|-|many
CASSRDQSTDTQYF
TGTGCCAGCAGCCGGGACCAAAGCACAGATACGCAGTATTTT
>TRBJ2-5|TRBV9|-|-
CASSLASVQETQYF
TGTGCCAGCAGCCTGGCTAGCGTGCAAGAGACCCAGTACTTC
>TRBJ2-2|TRBV5-6|-|-
CASSLDALRNTGELFF
TGTGCCAGCAGCTTGGACGCACTCCGGAACACCGGGGAGCTGTTTTTT
>TRBJ2-7|TRBV29-1|TRBD1|few
CSTFFRDRGYEQYF
TGCAGCACCTTCTTCCGGGACAGAGGCTACGAGCAGTACTTC